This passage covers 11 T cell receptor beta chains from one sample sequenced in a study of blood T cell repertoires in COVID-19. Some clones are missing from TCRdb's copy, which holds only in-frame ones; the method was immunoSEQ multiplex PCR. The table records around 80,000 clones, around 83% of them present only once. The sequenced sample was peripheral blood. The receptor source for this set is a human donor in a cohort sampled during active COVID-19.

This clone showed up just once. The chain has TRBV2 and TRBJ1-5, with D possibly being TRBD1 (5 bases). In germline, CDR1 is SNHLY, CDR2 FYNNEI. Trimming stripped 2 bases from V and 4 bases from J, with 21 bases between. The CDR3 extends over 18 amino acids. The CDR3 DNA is TGTGCCAGCAGTGAAATTAAAGCAGGGTCTGCACTAAATCAGCCCCAGCATTTT. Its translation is CASSEIKAGSALNQPQHF. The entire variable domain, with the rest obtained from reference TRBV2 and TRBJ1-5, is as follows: EPEVTQTPSHQVTQMGQEVILRCVPISNHLYFYWYRQILGQKVEFLVSFYNNEISEKSEIFDDQFSVERPDGSNFTLKIRSTKLEDSAMYFCASSEIKAGSALNQPQHFGDGTRLSIL.

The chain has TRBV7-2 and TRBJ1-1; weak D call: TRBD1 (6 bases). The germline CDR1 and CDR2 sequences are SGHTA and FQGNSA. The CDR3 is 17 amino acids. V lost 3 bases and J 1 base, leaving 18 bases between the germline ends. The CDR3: CASSFYPRGWGNTEAFF. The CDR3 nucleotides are TGTGCCAGCAGCTTTTATCCCAGGGGCTGGGGGAACACTGAAGCTTTCTTT.

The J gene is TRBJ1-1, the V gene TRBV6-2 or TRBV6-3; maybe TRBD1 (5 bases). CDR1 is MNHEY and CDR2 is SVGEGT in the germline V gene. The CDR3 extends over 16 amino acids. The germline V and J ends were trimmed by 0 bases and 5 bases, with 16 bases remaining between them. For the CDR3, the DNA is TGTGCCAGCAGTTACTCGACGGTTCAGGGAACAACTGAAGCTTTCTTT. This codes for CASSYSTVQGTTEAFF.

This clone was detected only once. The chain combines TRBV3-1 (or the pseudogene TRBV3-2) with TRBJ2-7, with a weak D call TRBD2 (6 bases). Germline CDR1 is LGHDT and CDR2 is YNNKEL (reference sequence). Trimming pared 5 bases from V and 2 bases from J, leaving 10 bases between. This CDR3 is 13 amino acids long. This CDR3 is CASSNRGTYEQYF. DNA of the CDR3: TGTGCCAGCAGCAACCGGGGGACCTACGAGCAGTACTTC.

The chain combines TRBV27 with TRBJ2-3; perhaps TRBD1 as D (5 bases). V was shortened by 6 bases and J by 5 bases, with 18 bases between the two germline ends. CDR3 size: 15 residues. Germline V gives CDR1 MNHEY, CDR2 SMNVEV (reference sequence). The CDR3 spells CASRRRGHLRDTQYF. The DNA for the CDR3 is TGTGCCAGCAGACGTCGAGGACACCTCAGAGATACGCAGTATTTT.

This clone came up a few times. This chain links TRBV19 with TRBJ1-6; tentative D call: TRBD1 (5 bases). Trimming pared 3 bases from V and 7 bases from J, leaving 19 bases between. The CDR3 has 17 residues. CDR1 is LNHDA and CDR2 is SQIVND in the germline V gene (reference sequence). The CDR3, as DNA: TGTGCCAGTAGTATGAGATTCTCGATGGACACCAATTCACCCCTCCACTTT. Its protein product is CASSMRFSMDTNSPLHF.

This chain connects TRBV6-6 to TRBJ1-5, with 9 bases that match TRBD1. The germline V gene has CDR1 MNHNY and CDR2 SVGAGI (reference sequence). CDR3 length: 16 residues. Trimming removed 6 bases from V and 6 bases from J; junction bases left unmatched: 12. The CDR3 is CASRNTGGKGGQPQHF. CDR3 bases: TGTGCCAGCAGGAACACAGGGGGCAAGGGGGGTCAGCCCCAGCATTTT.

CDR3 nucleotide sequence: TGTGCCAGCAGCTTGAGTGCGGGAGAACAAGAGACCCAGTACTTC. This encodes CASSLSAGEQETQYF. V usage is TRBV5-4 and J usage is TRBJ2-5; 7 nucleotides align to TRBD2. The germline V gene encodes CDR1 SGHNT and CDR2 YYREEE (reference sequence). With 1 base clipped from V and 2 bases from J, the junction kept 5 bases outside the gene matches. The CDR3 spans 15 residues. The entire variable domain, with the rest obtained from reference TRBV5-4 and TRBJ2-5, is as follows: ETGVTQSPTHLIKTRGQQVTLRCSSQSGHNTVSWYQQALGQGPQFIFQYYREEENGRGNFPPRFSGLQFPNYSSELNVNALELDDSALYLCASSLSAGEQETQYFGPGTRLLVL.

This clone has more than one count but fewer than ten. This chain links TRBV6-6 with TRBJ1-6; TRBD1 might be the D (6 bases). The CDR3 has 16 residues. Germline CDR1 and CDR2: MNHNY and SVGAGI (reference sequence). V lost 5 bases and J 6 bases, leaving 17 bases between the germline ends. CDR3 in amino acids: CASSPPSDRVNSPLHF. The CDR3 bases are TGTGCCAGCAGTCCACCTTCGGACAGAGTTAATTCACCCCTCCACTTT.

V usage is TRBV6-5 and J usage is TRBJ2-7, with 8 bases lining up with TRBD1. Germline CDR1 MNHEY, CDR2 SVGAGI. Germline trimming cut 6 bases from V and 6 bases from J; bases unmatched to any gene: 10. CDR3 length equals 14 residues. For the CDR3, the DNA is TGTGCCAGCAGCCCGACGGACAGGGCAAGCGAGCAGTACTTC. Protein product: CASSPTDRASEQYF.

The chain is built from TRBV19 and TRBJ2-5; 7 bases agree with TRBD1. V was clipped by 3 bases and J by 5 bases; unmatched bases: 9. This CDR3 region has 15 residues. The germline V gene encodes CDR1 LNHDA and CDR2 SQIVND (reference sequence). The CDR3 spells CASSIPGQAKETQYF. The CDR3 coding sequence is TGTGCCAGTAGTATCCCCGGACAGGCTAAGGAGACCCAGTACTTC.